The 21 T cell receptor beta chains below all came from one sample that was sequenced in a study of T cells in Graves' hyperthyroidism and ophthalmopathy. Using RNA transcripts as the source, TCR beta CDR3 regions were amplified. The HTBI primer set drove a first-round RT-PCR of the TCR CDR3. In TCRdb, the multiplex PCR reads were re-called with MiXCR into one record per CDR3 protein. The data contain about 640,000 distinct CDR3 sequences, roughly 20% of them singletons. The sequenced sample consisted of blood. Every receptor here comes from a man in his thirties or forties with Graves' ophthalmopathy.

A single count supports this clonotype. CDR3 coding DNA: TGTGCCAGTAATGGGGGACTCACTTCCATCACTGAAGCTTTCTTT. Translation gives CASNGGLTSITEAFF. This chain joins TRBV19 and TRBJ1-1; TRBD1 is a possible D gene (5 bases). V dropped 7 bases and J dropped 4 bases, with 19 bases sitting between them. CDR1 and CDR2 from the germline V gene are LNHDA and SQIVND (reference sequence). The CDR3 is 15 amino acids.

This rearrangement joins TRBV2 to TRBJ1-1; D not resolved. The germline V gene encodes CDR1 SNHLY and CDR2 FYNNEI. The V end was cut by 8 bases, the J end by 1 base, with 14 bases between. The CDR3 is 14 residues long. DNA of the CDR3: TGTGCCAGCGGGCGCGTAACAGCGAACACTGAAGCTTTCTTT. This encodes CASGRVTANTEAFF.

V gene TRBV30 combines with J gene TRBJ2-3; 12 bases are a match to TRBD2. After removal of 0 bases from V and 4 bases from J, the junction contained 5 bases not matched to a gene. The CDR3 loop spans 16 amino acids. CDR1 and CDR2 (germline): GTSNPN, SVGIG (reference sequence). The CDR3: CAWSVTRLAGADTQYF. The CDR3, as DNA: TGTGCCTGGAGTGTGACTAGACTAGCGGGAGCAGATACGCAGTATTTT.

This clonotype has more than one count but fewer than ten. This chain links TRBV10-3 with TRBJ1-6, with 10 bases identical to TRBD1. V shed 6 bases and J 9 bases; nucleotides not matched to a gene: 5. The CDR3 spans 14 residues. CDR1 is ENHRY, CDR2 SYGVKD, per germline. CDR3 nucleotides: TGTGCCATCAGCGCCGGGACAGGGGTTTCACCCCTCCACTTT. This codes for CAISAGTGVSPLHF.

V and J are TRBV12-3 or TRBV12-4 and TRBJ2-2; 8 nucleotides align to TRBD1. CDR3 size: 14 residues. The V and J ends lost 7 bases and 3 bases, in that order; junction bases with no gene match: 4. The CDR3 DNA follows: TGTGCCAGCAAGATGGGACAGGACACCGGGGAGCTGTTTTTT. Its translation: CASKMGQDTGELFF.

The sample holds many counts of this clonotype. The gene calls are TRBV30 and TRBJ1-1; maybe TRBD1 (6 bases). Germline V gene data show CDR1 as GTSNPN and CDR2 as SVGIG (reference sequence). Trimming took off 4 bases at V and 6 bases at J, with 15 bases between the two ends. This CDR3 has 13 residues. In nucleotides, the CDR3 is TGTGCCTGGACCGTGGGGGGCTGGGCTGAAGCTTTCTTT. Translated: CAWTVGGWAEAFF.

V usage is TRBV2 and J usage is TRBJ1-4; 7 positions agree with TRBD1. The CDR3 runs 15 residues. V gave up 6 bases and J gave up 7 bases; unmatched junction bases: 11. From germline, CDR1 is SNHLY and CDR2 FYNNEI. CDR3 residues: CASRQQGLEVEKLFF. CDR3 sequence (DNA): TGTGCCAGCAGACAACAGGGGCTGGAGGTTGAAAAACTGTTTTTT.

This clonotype has just a few counts. The chain joins TRBV11-2 to TRBJ2-2; 11 nucleotides match TRBD2. The V gene end was trimmed by 5 bases and the J gene end by 7 bases; junction bases not matched to a gene: 21. The CDR3 spans 20 residues. Germline V gene lookup returns CDR1 SGHAT and CDR2 FQNNGV. CDR3 residues: CASSLGRTSLAGGLHGELFF. In DNA, the CDR3 is TGTGCCAGCAGCCTGGGCAGGACAAGTTTAGCGGGAGGGCTTCACGGGGAGCTGTTTTTT.

This clonotype was recorded at least ten times. V gene TRBV11-2 combines with J gene TRBJ2-2; 9 bases fit TRBD2. This CDR3 has 14 amino acids. V was clipped by 10 bases and J by 3 bases; unmatched bases: 6. Germline V CDR1 and CDR2: SGHAT, FQNNGV. CDR3 DNA sequence: TGTGCCACCAGACTAGCGGCCTACACCGGGGAGCTGTTTTTT. As protein: CATRLAAYTGELFF.

CDR3: CAWSVGGGISTDTQYF. CDR3 nucleotides: TGTGCCTGGAGTGTAGGGGGCGGGATAAGCACAGATACGCAGTATTTT. This chain connects TRBV30 to TRBJ2-3; possible D gene TRBD1, 7 bases. Germline values: CDR1 GTSNPN, CDR2 SVGIG (reference sequence). This CDR3 is 16 amino acids long. V lost 0 bases and J 0 bases, leaving 13 bases between the germline ends.

This clonotype was recorded at least ten times. The V and J genes are TRBV6-2 or TRBV6-3 and TRBJ2-7; maybe TRBD1 (5 bases). Germline V gene data show CDR1 as MNHEY and CDR2 as SVGEGT. Deletions cut 4 bases from V and 6 bases from J, with 10 bases between. The length of the CDR3 is 12 residues. The CDR3 is CASSSQGLEQYF. Written as DNA, the CDR3 is TGTGCCAGCAGTTCTCAGGGTCTCGAGCAGTACTTC.

The chain combines TRBV15 with TRBJ1-5, with 8 positions matching TRBD1. V lost 5 bases to trimming and J lost 7 bases; unmatched junction nucleotides: 4. CDR1 and CDR2 from the germline V gene are LNHNV and YYDKDF (reference sequence). The CDR3 totals 13 residues. The CDR3 protein is CATSSGGWQPQHF. The CDR3 DNA reads TGTGCCACCAGCTCAGGGGGCTGGCAGCCCCAGCATTTT.

The chain carries TRBV7-2 and TRBJ1-3, with 9 bases matching TRBD1. The length of the CDR3 is 15 residues. The V gene's germline CDR1 is SGHTA and CDR2 FQGNSA. V shed 5 bases, J shed 2 bases, and the junction held 4 bases outside the gene matches. This chain's CDR3 is CASSRTGDAGNTIYF. The CDR3 bases are TGTGCCAGCAGCCGGACAGGGGATGCTGGAAACACCATATATTTT.

A few counts support this clonotype. The CDR3 region has the DNA TGTGCCAGCAGCTTAGGCCCAGACCTCAGACGGACCCAGTACTTC. It is translated as CASSLGPDLRRTQYF. The rearrangement joins TRBV7-2 to TRBJ2-5; D gene ambiguous. V was shortened by 1 base and J by 7 bases, with 16 bases between the two germline ends. CDR1 SGHTA and CDR2 FQGNSA come from the germline V gene. The CDR3 has 15 residues. The full variable domain, rest sourced from reference TRBV7-2 and TRBJ2-5, is GAGVSQSPSNKVTEKGKDVELRCDPISGHTALYWYRQSLGQGLEFLIYFQGNSAPDKSGLPSDRFSAERTGGSVSTLTIQRTQQEDSAVYLCASSLGPDLRRTQYFGPGTRLLVL.

V and J are TRBV18 and TRBJ1-1; possibly TRBD1 for D (5 bases). Germline CDR1 reads KGHSH; CDR2 reads LQKENI. The CDR3 is made up of 15 amino acids. The V and J ends lost 3 bases and 4 bases respectively, with 15 bases between them. The CDR3 protein is CASSPIGAVGTEAFF. CDR3 nucleotide sequence: TGTGCCAGCTCACCCATCGGGGCGGTTGGCACTGAAGCTTTCTTT.

This sequence joins TRBV20-1 and TRBJ2-1, with 8 positions matching TRBD2. The CDR3 sequence is 15 residues long. Germline CDR1 reads DFQATT; CDR2 reads SNEGSKA (reference sequence). The V and J ends lost 6 bases and 1 base, in that order; junction bases with no gene match: 8. CDR3 DNA sequence: TGCAGTGCCGTGAAGCGGGAGTGGTCCTACAATGAGCAGTTCTTC. It codes for CSAVKREWSYNEQFF.

This clonotype has a handful of counts. This chain connects TRBV6-2 or TRBV6-3 to TRBJ2-6; unclear D gene. Germline V gives CDR1 MNHEY, CDR2 SVGEGT. With 3 bases removed from V and 4 bases from J, the gap between germline ends came to 10 bases. CDR3 length equals 15 residues. CDR3 loop: CASSYIARGANVLTF. The DNA of the CDR3 is TGTGCCAGCAGTTATATAGCCCGAGGGGCCAACGTCCTGACTTTC.

This clonotype was detected only a few times. The chain carries TRBV9 and TRBJ1-2; 8 bases agree with TRBD1. Germline loops: CDR1 SGDLS, CDR2 YYNGEE. V shed 4 bases, J shed 6 bases, and the junction held 14 bases outside the gene matches. This CDR3 contains 16 residues. The chain's CDR3 is CASSPHIKTGEDGYTF. The CDR3 bases are TGTGCCAGCAGCCCCCATATAAAGACAGGGGAGGATGGCTACACCTTC.

This clonotype was found a few times. The rearrangement links TRBV28 to TRBJ2-3; 13 bases match TRBD2. Germline V gene lookup returns CDR1 MDHEN and CDR2 SYDVKM. The V and J ends lost 5 bases and 2 bases, in that order; junction bases with no gene match: 7. The CDR3 has 17 residues. CDR3 DNA: TGTGCCAGCAGTCCCAGTGGACTAGCGGGGGCCACAGATACGCAGTATTTT. Residues: CASSPSGLAGATDTQYF.

This clonotype was observed many times. V gene TRBV20-1 combines with J gene TRBJ2-5; possible D gene TRBD1, 5 bases. V was shortened by 3 bases and J by 1 base, with 12 bases between the two germline ends. CDR1 and CDR2 from the germline V gene are DFQATT and SNEGSKA (reference sequence). The CDR3 length is 14 residues. The CDR3 spells CSASSPQGQETQYF. Written as DNA, the CDR3 is TGCAGTGCTAGCTCCCCCCAGGGCCAAGAGACCCAGTACTTC.

The chain carries TRBV20-1 and TRBJ2-3; D gene uncertain. The CDR3 has 11 amino acids. Trimming removed 0 bases from V and 8 bases from J, with 6 bases in between. Per germline, CDR1 DFQATT and CDR2 SNEGSKA (reference sequence). CDR3 nucleotides: TGCAGTGCTAGAGAGTGGGGTACGCAGTATTTT. Translation: CSAREWGTQYF.